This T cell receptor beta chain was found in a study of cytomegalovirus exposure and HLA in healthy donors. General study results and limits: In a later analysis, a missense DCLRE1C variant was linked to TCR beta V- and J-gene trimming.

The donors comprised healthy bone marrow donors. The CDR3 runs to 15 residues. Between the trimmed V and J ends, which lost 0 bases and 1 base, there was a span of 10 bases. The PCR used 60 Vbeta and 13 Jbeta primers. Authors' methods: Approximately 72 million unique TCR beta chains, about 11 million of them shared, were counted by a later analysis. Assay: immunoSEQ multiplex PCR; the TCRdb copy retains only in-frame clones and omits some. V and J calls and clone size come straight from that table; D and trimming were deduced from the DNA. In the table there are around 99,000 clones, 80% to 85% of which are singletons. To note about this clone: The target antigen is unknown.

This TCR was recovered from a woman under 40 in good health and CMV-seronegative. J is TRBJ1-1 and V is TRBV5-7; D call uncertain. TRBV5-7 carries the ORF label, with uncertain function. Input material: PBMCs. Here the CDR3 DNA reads TGTGCCAGCAGCTTGGCCCACAGAGAGAACACTGAAGCTTTCTTT. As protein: CASSLAHRENTEAFF.